The clone carrying this T cell receptor (beta chain) was detected many times. Its antigen is as yet unknown. The time point here: sample taken at primary tumor resection. The input material, whole RNA from tumor, nontumor lung or frozen PBMC, was sequenced unsorted. Unique molecular identifiers, one per molecule, were present on every TCR cDNA molecule. TCRdb re-called the 5' RACE reads through MiXCR, storing one row per CDR3 protein. The sample carries approximately 90,000 distinct CDR3 sequences, under 9% recorded once. This sample is part of a study of spatial heterogeneity in lung cancer. General study points: Ubiquitous expanded tumor TCRs appeared in blood more at resection than follow-up.

The junction had 1 base not matched to a gene; V was cut back by 2 bases and J by 4 bases. The V gene's germline CDR1 is MNHEY and CDR2 SVGEGT. The CDR3 contains 13 residues. The chain couples TRBV6-2 or TRBV6-3 to TRBJ2-7; 8 bases align to TRBD1. This clonotype originated in a male donor with early-stage non-small cell lung cancer. This specimen was PBMCs, taken at surgery. This CDR3 is CASSYRQGYEQYF. The DNA for the CDR3 is TGTGCCAGCAGTTACAGACAGGGGTACGAGCAGTACTTC.